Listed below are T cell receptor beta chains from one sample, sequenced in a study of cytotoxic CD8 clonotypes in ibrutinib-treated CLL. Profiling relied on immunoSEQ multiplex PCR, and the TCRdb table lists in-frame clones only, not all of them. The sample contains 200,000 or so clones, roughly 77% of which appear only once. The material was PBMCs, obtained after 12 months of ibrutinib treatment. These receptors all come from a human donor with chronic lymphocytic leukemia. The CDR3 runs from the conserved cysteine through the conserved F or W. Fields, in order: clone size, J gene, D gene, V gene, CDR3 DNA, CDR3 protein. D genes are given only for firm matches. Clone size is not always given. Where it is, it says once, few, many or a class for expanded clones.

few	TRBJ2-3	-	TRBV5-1	TGCGCCAGCAGCTTGGTTTCCCGTTTGCTGGCCCCAGATACGCAGTATTTT	CASSLVSRLLAPDTQYF
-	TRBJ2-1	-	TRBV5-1	TGCGCCAGCAGCTTGAGGCAGGGTAATGATGGTGAGCAGTTCTTC	CASSLRQGNDGEQFF
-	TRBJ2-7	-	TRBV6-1	TGTGCCAGCAGTGAACCTAATTACGAGCAGTACTTC	CASSEPNYEQYF
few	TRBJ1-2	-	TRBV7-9	TGTGCCAGCAGCTTAGCGCTTGGGGCGCGGGGTGGCTACACCTTC	CASSLALGARGGYTF
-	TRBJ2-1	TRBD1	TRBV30	TGTGCCTGGAGCACAGGGGTCAATGAGCAGTTCTTC	CAWSTGVNEQFF
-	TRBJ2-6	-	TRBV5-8	TGTGCCAGCAGCCTGCAGGGTTTTAGGGCTGGGGCCAACGTCCTGACTTTC	CASSLQGFRAGANVLTF
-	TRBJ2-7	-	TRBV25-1	TGTGCCAGCAGTGAACCCTATAAGAGACAGTACTTC	CASSEPYKRQYF
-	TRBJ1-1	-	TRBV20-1	TGCAGTGCTAAGAGCGGATTAGAAGCTTTCTTT	CSAKSGLEAFF
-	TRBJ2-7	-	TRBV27	TGTGCCAGCAAGTTCAGGGCGCCTACCTCCTACGAGCAGTACTTC	CASKFRAPTSYEQYF
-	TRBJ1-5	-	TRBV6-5	TGTGCCAGCAGCCCTATGGGCCCCTTGACCCAGCATTTT	CASSPMGPLTQHF
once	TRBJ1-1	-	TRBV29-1	TGCAGCGTTGGGGGGGGCGGCTCTGAAGCTTTCTTT	CSVGGGGSEAFF
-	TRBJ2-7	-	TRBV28	TGTGCCAGCAGTTCACCTTCAGAGGGTCTGTACTCCTACGAGCAGTACTTC	CASSSPSEGLYSYEQYF
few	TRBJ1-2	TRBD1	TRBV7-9	TGTGCCAGCAATAAAGGGACAGACTATGGCTACACCTTC	CASNKGTDYGYTF
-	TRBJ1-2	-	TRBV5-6	TGTGCCAGCAGCCCAGACGTGTCAGGGAACTATGGCTACACCTTC	CASSPDVSGNYGYTF
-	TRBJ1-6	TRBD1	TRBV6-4	TGTGCCAGCAGTGCCGGACAGGGAATTAATTCACCCCTCCACTTT	CASSAGQGINSPLHF
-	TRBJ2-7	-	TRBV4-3	TGCGCCAGCAGCCAAGAATATGTCTCCGTCTCCTACGAGCAGTACTTC	CASSQEYVSVSYEQYF
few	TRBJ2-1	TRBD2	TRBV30	TGTGCCTGGACCAAGACTAGCGGGAGATACAATGAGCAGTTCTTC	CAWTKTSGRYNEQFF
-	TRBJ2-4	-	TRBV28	TGTGCCAGCACTGGACAGAGGATAGCCAAAAACATTCAGTACTTC	CASTGQRIAKNIQYF
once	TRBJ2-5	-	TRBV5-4	TGTGCCAGCAGCTCAATTGGCTCTCGGAAGGAGACCCAGTACTTC	CASSSIGSRKETQYF
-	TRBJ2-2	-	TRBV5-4	TGTGCCAGCAGCACCAGGGTCCCGAACACCGGGGAGCTGTTTTTT	CASSTRVPNTGELFF
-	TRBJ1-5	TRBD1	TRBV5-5	TGTGCCAGCAGCCCACAGGGGGCTGGGAGCAATCAGCCCCAGCATTTT	CASSPQGAGSNQPQHF
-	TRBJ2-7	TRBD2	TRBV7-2	TGTGCCAGCAGCTCGGGGACTAGGAGCTCCTACGAGCAGTACTTC	CASSSGTRSSYEQYF